Listed here are 3 T cell receptor beta chains from one sample, sequenced in a study of PD-L1 blockade in urothelial cancer. Sequencing was performed with immunoSEQ multiplex PCR; in TCRdb, only in-frame clones are kept and a portion is missing. The sample has 90,000 to 120,000 clones, approximately 85% seen once. The sequenced sample was PBMCs, obtained around atezolizumab (anti-PD-L1) treatment. The receptor set was obtained from a man aged 45-65 years with urothelial cancer.

This clone showed up just once. The chain is built from TRBV5-1 and TRBJ2-3; D call uncertain. V lost 0 bases and J 0 bases, leaving 8 bases between the germline ends. The V gene's germline CDR1 is SGHRS and CDR2 YFSETQ. The CDR3 length is 15 residues. In DNA form, the CDR3 reads TGCGCCAGCAGCTTGGCCGGTCTGAGCACAGATACGCAGTATTTT. Translating gives CASSLAGLSTDTQYF.

The genes are TRBV9 and TRBJ1-2; 7 nucleotides match TRBD1. With 3 bases clipped from V and 2 bases from J, the junction kept 4 bases outside the gene matches. The CDR3 totals 14 residues. In germline, CDR1 is SGDLS, CDR2 YYNGEE. This chain's CDR3 is CASSAEQGNYGYTF. CDR3 coding DNA: TGTGCCAGCAGCGCCGAACAGGGGAACTATGGCTACACCTTC.

V usage is TRBV29-1 and J usage is TRBJ2-1; D may be TRBD1 (6 bases). Germline V gene sequence: CDR1 SQVTM, CDR2 ANQGSEA. V dropped 5 bases and J dropped 7 bases, with 15 bases sitting between them. The CDR3 sequence is 13 residues long. CDR3 sequence reads: CSVRGTLGNEQFF. Here the CDR3 DNA reads TGCAGCGTTAGGGGGACCCTTGGGAATGAGCAGTTCTTC.